This T cell receptor beta chain was sequenced for a study of T cell responses to AZD1222 COVID-19 vaccine. Comment on this clone: Its antigen is undetermined.

Study conclusions and caveats: The breadth and depth of Spike-specific TCRs increased once two AZD1222 doses had been given. The number of AZD1222 recipients seropositive at baseline was only 6 or 7.

Trimming stripped 2 bases from V and 7 bases from J, with 17 bases between. CDR3 length: 16 residues. Germline lookup yields CDR1 KGHSH and CDR2 LQKENI. Libraries were prepared by immunoSEQ multiplex PCR; TCRdb keeps only in-frame clonotypes and omits some of them. This table holds over 85,000 clones, roughly 90% found once. The material sequenced was peripheral blood, taken on day 0 of AZD1222 vaccination. The chain has TRBV18 and TRBJ1-4; perhaps TRBD1 as D (6 bases). This TCR was recovered from an adult in good health. DNA of the CDR3: TGTGCCAGCTCACCATTGACAGGCCGAGGGGGTGAAAAACTGTTTTTT. Its protein is CASSPLTGRGGEKLFF.